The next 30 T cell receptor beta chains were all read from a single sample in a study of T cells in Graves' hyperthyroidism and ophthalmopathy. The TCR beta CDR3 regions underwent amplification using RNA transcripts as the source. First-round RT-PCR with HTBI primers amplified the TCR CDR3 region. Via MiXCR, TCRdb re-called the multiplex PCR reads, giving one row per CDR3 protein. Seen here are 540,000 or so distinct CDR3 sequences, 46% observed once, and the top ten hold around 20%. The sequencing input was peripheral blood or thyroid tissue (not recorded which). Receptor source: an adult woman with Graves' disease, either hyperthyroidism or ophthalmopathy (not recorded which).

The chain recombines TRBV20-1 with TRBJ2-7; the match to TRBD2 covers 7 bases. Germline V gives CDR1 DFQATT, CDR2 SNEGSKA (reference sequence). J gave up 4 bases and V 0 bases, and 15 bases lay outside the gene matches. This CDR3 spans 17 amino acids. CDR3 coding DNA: TGCAGTGCTAGAGATCCGGGCTTGAGCGGGGACCTTTACGAGCAGTACTTC. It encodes CSARDPGLSGDLYEQYF.

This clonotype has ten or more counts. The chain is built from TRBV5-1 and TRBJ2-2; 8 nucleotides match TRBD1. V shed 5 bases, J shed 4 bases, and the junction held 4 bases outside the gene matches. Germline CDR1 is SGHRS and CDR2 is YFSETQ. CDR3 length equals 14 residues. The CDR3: CASRFGQGTGELFF. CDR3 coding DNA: TGCGCCAGCAGGTTCGGACAGGGCACCGGGGAGCTGTTTTTT.

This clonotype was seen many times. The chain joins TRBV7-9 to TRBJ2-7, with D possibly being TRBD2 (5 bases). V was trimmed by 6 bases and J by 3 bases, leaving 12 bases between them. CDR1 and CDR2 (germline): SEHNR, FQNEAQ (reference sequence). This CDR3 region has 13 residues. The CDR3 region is CASSPPEGYEQYF. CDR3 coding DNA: TGTGCCAGCAGTCCTCCCGAGGGCTACGAGCAGTACTTC.

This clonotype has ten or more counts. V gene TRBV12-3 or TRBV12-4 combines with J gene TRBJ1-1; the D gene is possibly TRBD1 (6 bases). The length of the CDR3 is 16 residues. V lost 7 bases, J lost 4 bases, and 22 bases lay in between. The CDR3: CASTSGRRGRGTEAFF. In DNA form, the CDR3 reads TGTGCCAGCACCTCCGGACGAAGGGGCAGGGGCACTGAAGCTTTCTTT.

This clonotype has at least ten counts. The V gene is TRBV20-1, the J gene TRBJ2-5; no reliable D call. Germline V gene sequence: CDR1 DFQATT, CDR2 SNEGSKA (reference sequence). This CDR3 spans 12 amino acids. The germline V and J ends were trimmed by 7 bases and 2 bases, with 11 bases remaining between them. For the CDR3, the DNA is TGCAGTGTGTTTACAGAACAAGAGACCCAGTACTTC. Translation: CSVFTEQETQYF.

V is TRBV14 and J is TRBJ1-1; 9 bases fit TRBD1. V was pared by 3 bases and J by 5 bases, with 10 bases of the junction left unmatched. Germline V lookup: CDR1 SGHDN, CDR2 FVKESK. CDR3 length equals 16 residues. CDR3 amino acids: CASSQRQGEMGTEAFF. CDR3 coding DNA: TGTGCCAGCAGCCAGCGACAGGGGGAAATGGGGACTGAAGCTTTCTTT.

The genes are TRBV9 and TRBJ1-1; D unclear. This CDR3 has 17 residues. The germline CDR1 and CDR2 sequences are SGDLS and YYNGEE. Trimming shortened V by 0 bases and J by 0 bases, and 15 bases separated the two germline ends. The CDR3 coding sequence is TGTGCCAGCAGCGTAGACGTGGCGCCGGCCATGAACACTGAAGCTTTCTTT. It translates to CASSVDVAPAMNTEAFF.

The CDR3 loop is CASSGSQATWLTDTQYF. The CDR3 nucleotides are TGCGCCAGCAGTGGGTCCCAGGCGACATGGTTGACAGATACGCAGTATTTT. The rearrangement joins TRBV10-1 to TRBJ2-3; D not resolved. Trimming took 4 bases from V and 3 from J, leaving 20 bases between them. This CDR3 region has 17 residues. From germline, CDR1 is WNHNN and CDR2 SYGVQD (reference sequence).

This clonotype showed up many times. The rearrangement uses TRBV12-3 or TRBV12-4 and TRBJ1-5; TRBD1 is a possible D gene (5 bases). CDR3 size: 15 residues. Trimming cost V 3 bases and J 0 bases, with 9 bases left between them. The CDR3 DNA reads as TGTGCCAGCAGTTTGGGGGACTATAGCAATCAGCCCCAGCATTTT. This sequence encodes CASSLGDYSNQPQHF.

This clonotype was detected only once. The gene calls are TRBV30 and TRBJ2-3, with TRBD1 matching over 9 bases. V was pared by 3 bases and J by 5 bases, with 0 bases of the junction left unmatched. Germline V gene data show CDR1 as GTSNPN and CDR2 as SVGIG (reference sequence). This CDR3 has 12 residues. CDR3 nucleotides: TGTGCCTGGAGGACAGGGGGAGATACGCAGTATTTT. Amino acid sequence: CAWRTGGDTQYF.

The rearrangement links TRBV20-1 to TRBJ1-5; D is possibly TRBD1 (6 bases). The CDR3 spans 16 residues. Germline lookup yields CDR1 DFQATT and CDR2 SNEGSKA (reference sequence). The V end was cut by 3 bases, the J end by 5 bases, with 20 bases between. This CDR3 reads CSASPAKGVGDQPQHF. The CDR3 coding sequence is TGCAGTGCTAGCCCCGCGAAGGGGGTGGGCGATCAGCCCCAGCATTTT.

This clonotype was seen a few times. The CDR3 loop is CASSPDRGGYGYTF. In nucleotides, the CDR3 is TGTGCCAGCAGCCCGGACAGGGGAGGCTATGGCTACACCTTC. The chain combines TRBV7-9 with TRBJ1-2; the match to TRBD1 covers 9 bases. With V trimmed by 5 bases and J by 4 bases, 5 bases remained unmatched. From germline, CDR1 is SEHNR and CDR2 FQNEAQ (reference sequence). The CDR3 covers 14 residues. The entire variable domain, with the rest obtained from reference TRBV7-9 and TRBJ1-2, is as follows: DTGVSQNPRHKITKRGQNVTFRCDPISEHNRLYWYRQTLGQGPEFLTYFQNEAQLEKSRLLSDRFSAERPKGSFSTLEIQRTEQGDSAMYLCASSPDRGGYGYTFGSGTRLTVV.

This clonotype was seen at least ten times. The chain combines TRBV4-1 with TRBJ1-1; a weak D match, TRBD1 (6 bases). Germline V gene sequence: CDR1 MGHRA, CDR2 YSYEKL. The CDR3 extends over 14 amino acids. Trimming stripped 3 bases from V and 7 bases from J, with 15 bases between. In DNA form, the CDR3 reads TGCGCCAGCAGCCACGGACAGAGAACAGTTGAAGCTTTCTTT. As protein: CASSHGQRTVEAFF.

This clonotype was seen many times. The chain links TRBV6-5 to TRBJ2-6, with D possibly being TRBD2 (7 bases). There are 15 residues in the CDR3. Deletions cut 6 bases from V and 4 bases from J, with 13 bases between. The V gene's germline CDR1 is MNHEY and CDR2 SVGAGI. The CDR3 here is CASRGGLAGANVLTF. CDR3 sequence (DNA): TGTGCCAGCAGGGGGGGGCTGGCCGGGGCCAACGTCCTGACTTTC.

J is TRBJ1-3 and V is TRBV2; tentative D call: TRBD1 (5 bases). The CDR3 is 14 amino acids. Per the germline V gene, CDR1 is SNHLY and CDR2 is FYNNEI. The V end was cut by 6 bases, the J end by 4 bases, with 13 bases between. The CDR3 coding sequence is TGTGCCAGCAGGGGGGGAACAGAAGGAAACACCATATATTTT. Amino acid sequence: CASRGGTEGNTIYF.

CDR3 in amino acids: CANEDRSAYEQYF. As DNA, the CDR3 is TGTGCCAACGAGGACAGGAGTGCCTACGAGCAGTACTTC. The chain employs TRBV2 and TRBJ2-7; 7 bases match TRBD1. CDR3 size: 13 residues. Germline V gene sequence: CDR1 SNHLY, CDR2 FYNNEI. V shed 10 bases, J shed 2 bases, and the junction held 8 bases outside the gene matches.

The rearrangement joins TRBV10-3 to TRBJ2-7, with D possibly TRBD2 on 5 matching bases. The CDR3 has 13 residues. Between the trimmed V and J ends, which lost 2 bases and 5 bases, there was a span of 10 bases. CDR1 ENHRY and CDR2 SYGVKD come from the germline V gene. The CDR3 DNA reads TGTGCCATCAGTGAGGGACTTCTAGACGAGCAGTACTTC. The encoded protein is CAISEGLLDEQYF.

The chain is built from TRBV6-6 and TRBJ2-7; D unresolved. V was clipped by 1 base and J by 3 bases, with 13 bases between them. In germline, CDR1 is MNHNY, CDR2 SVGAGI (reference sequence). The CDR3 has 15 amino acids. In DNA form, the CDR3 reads TGTGCCAGCAGTTACTTCGACGATCAGCGCTACGAGCAGTACTTC. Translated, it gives CASSYFDDQRYEQYF.

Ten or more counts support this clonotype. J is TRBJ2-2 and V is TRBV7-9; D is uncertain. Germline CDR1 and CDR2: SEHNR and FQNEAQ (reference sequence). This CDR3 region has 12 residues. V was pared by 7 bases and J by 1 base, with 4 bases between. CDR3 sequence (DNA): TGTGCCAGCAACCAGAACACCGGGGAGCTGTTTTTT. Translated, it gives CASNQNTGELFF.

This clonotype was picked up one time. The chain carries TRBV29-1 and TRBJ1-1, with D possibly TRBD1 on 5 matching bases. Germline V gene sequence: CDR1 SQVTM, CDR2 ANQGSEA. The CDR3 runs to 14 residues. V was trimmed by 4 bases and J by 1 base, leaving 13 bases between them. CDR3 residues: CSVGYGGTNTEAFF. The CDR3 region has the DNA TGCAGCGTTGGTTACGGGGGAACGAACACTGAAGCTTTCTTT.

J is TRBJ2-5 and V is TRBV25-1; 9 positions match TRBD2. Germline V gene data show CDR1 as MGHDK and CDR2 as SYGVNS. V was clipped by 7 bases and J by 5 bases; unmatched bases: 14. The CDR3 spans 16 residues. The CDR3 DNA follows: TGTGCCAGCATAGGAGCGGGAGGCGCCTTAGGGGAGACCCAGTACTTC. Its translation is CASIGAGGALGETQYF.

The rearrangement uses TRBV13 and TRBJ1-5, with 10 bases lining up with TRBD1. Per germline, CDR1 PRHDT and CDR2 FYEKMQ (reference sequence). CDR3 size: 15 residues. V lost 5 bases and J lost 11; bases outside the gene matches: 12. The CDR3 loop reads CASSPGQGVGETQHF. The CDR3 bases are TGTGCCAGCAGCCCTGGACAGGGGGTGGGGGAGACCCAGCATTTT.

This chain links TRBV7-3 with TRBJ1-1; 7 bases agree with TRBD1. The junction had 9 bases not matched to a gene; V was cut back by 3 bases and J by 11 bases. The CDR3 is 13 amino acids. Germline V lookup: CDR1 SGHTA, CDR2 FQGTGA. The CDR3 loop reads CASSFQGGAEAFF. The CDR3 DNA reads TGTGCCAGCAGCTTCCAGGGGGGGGCGGAGGCTTTCTTT.

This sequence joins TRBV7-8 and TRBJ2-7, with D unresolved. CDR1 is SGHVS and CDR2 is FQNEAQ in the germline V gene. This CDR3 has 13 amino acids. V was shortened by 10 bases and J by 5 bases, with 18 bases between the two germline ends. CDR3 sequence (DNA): TGTGCCACCCTGGGAATAGGTCCCCACGAGCAGTACTTC. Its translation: CATLGIGPHEQYF.

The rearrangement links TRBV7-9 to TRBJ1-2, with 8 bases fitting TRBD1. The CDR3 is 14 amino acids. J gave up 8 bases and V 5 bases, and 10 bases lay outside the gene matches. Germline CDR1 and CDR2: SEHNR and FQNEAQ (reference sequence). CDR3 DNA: TGTGCCAGCAGCCACAGGGGGACGGCTACCGGCTACACCTTC. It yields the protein CASSHRGTATGYTF.

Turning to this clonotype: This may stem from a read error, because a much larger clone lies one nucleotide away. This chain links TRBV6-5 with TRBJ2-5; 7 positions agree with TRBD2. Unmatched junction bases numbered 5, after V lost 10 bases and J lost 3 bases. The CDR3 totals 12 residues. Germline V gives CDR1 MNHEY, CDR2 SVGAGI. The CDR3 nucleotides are TGTGCCAACGGGGGGACGGAAGAGACCCAGTACTTC. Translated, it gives CANGGTEETQYF.

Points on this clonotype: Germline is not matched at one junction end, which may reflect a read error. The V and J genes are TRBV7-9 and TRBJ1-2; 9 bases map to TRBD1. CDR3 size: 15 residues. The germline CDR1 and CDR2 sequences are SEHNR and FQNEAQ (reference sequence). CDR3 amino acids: CASSLAGTGHYGYTF. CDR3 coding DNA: TGTGCCAGCAGCCTAGCCGGGACAGGGCACTATGGCTACACCTTC. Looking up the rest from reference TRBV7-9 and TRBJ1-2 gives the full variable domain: DTGVSQNPRHKITKRGQNVTFRCDPISEHNRLYWYRQTLGQGPEFLTYFQNEAQLEKSRLLSDRFSAERPKGSFSTLEIQRTEQGDSAMYLCASSLAGTGHYGYTFGSGTRLTVV.

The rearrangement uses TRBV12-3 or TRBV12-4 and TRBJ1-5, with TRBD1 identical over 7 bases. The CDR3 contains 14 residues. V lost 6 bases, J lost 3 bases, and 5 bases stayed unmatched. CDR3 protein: CASRHQGVNQPQHF. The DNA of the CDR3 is TGTGCCAGCAGACATCAGGGGGTCAATCAGCCCCAGCATTTT.

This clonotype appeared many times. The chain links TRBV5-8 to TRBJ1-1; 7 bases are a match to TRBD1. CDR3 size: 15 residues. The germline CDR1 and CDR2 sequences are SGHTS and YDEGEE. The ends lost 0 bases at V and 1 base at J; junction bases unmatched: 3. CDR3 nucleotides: TGTGCCAGCAGCTTGGGACAGGGTTCGAACACTGAAGCTTTCTTT. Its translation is CASSLGQGSNTEAFF.

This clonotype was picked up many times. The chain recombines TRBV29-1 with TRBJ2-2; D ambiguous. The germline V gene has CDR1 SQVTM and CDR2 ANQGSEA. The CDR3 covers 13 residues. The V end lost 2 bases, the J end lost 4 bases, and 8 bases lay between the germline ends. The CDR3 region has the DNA TGCAGCGTTGAAACTTACCTCACCGGGGAGCTGTTTTTT. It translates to CSVETYLTGELFF.